This T cell receptor beta chain was profiled in a study of T cells in Graves' hyperthyroidism and ophthalmopathy. Amplification of TCR beta CDR3 regions used RNA as the template. First-round RT-PCR with HTBI primers amplified the TCR CDR3 region. TCRdb used MiXCR to reprocess the multiplex PCR reads, holding one entry per CDR3 protein. The sample has a few hundred thousand distinct CDR3 sequences; about 15% are singletons. Stable Graves' hyperthyroidism denoted no ophthalmopathy progression over 18 months. This TCR was recovered from a woman aged 25 to 39 with Graves' hyperthyroidism. The sample taken for sequencing was blood.

The DNA for the CDR3 is TGTGCCAGCTCACCACCGGCAGCGAGCTCCTACAATGAGCAGTTCTTC. It specifies CASSPPAASSYNEQFF. V usage is TRBV18 and J usage is TRBJ2-1; the D is unclear. The CDR3 sequence is 16 residues long. With 0 bases removed from V and 0 bases from J, the gap between germline ends came to 9 bases. Germline lookup yields CDR1 KGHSH and CDR2 LQKENI.